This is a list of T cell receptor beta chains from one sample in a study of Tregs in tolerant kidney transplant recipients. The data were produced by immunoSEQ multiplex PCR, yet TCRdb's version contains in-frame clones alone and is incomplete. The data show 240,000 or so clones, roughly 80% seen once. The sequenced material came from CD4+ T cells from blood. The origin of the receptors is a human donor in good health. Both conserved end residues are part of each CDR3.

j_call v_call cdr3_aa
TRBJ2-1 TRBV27 CASWTSGTPYNEQFF
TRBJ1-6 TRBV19 CASSIGNQVPLSPLHF
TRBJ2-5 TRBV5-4 CASSLEAGAQETQYF
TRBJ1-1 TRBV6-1 CASSGGRWLVDTEAFF
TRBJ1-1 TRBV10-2 CASSGQGGDTEAFF
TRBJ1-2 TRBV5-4 CASSLVGDPSYGYTF
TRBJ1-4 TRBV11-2 CASSPPDAANEKLFF
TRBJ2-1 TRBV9 CASSVVDQRIYNEQFF
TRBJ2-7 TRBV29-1 CSASSGQNSYEQYF
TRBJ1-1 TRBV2 CASRSDPWGGGWDTEAFF
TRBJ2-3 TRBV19 CASSIGGIVADTQYF
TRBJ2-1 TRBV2 CASSERGTSVNEQFF
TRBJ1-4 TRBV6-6 CASRDTGTESGKLFF
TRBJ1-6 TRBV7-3 CASSLVGSYNSPLHF
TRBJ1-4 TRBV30 CAWSVQVGKLFF
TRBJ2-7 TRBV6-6 CASYRAYEQYF
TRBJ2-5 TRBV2 CATAYGQGARPGGETQYF
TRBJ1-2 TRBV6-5 CASSRTGGGYTF
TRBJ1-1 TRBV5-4 CASSSGKGHTEAFF
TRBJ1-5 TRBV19 CASRRVSNQPQHF
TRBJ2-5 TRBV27 CASSYGLAAETQYF
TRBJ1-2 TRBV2 CASRAGGYGYTF
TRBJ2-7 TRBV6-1 CASSEAGRGTYEQYF
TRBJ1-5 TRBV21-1 CASSFIGVRGSNQPQHF
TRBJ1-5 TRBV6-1 CASTPGILGNQPQHF
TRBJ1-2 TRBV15 CATSRPIEGGGYTF
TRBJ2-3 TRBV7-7 CASSPGNRADTQYF
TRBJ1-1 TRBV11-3 CAVSHGRRRRGEAFF
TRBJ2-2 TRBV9 CASSSRLANTGELFF
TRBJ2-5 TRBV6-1 CASSPRQGTLTQYF
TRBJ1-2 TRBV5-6 CASKLGGYGYTF
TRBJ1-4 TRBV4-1 CASSQGEASRGRGQKLFF
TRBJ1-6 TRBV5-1 CASSEDRVVSPLHF
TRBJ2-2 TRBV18 CASSQPTSGGELFF
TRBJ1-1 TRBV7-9 CASSSLTGGNEGRTEAFF
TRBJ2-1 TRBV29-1 CSVVSPGTAYNEQFF
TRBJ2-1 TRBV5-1 CASFASGGFSYNEQFF
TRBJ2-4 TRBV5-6 CASSLAGAHKNIQYF
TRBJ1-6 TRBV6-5 CASSYRAEYSPLHF
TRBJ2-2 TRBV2 CASRRAGLAGELFF
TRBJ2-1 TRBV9 CASSQGVSSYNEQFF
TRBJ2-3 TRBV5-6 CASSLTGAPLAGRKDTQYF
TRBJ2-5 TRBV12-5 CASGSSGAETQYF
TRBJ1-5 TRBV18 CASSPLPVGRSLNQPQHF
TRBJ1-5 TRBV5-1 CASSLVGGGGNQPQHF
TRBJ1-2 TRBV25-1 CASSEWIDGGAYTF
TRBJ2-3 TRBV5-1 CASSLTRDFRTDTQYF
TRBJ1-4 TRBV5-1 CASSLGQGDKKLFF
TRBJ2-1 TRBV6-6 CASSYSRGGSYNEQFF
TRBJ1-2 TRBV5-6 CASSLWGTGGGYTF
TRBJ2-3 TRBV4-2 CASSQEGLAASTDTQYF
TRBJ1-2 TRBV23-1 CASSQSDQGYYGYTF
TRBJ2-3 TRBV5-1 CASSLEGQVTDTQYF
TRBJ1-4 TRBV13 CASSHLAQGDEKLFF
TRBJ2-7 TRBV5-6 CASSTTGQDYEQYF
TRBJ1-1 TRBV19 CASSDERTAMNTEAFF
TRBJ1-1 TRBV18 CASSPQSSTEAFF
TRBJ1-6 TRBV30 CAWSEQGATYNSPLHF
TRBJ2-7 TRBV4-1 CASSHFGQTYEQYF
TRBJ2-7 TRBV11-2 CASSSDRGGPSEQYF